The 32 T cell receptor beta chains below all came from one sample that was sequenced in a study of cytomegalovirus exposure and HLA in healthy donors. PCR amplification relied on 60 Vbeta primers (plus 13 Jbeta primers). The method was immunoSEQ multiplex PCR; TCRdb's version includes in-frame clones alone and lacks a portion of them. The table has 100,000 to 150,000 clones, 80% seen once. Sequenced material: PBMCs. Every receptor here comes from a woman aged 35 to 49 in good health and CMV-seronegative.

The V gene is TRBV7-2, the J gene TRBJ2-1; 10 bases are a match to TRBD1. V gave up 5 bases and J gave up 13 bases; unmatched junction bases: 8. CDR1 is SGHTA, CDR2 FQGNSA, per germline. The CDR3 is 13 residues long. The CDR3 DNA follows: TGTGCCAGCAGCATTGGGACAGGGGAACGTCAGTTCTTC. It yields the protein CASSIGTGERQFF. The full variable domain, in which reference TRBV7-2 and TRBJ2-1 provide the parts outside the CDR3, is GAGVSQSPSNKVTEKGKDVELRCDPISGHTALYWYRQSLGQGLEFLIYFQGNSAPDKSGLPSDRFSAERTGGSVSTLTIQRTQQEDSAVYLCASSIGTGERQFFGPGTRLTVL.

This chain joins TRBV4-1 and TRBJ1-2; 7 bases are shared with TRBD1. From germline, CDR1 is MGHRA and CDR2 YSYEKL. Trimming took 2 bases from V and 0 from J; bases not matched to a gene: 12. This CDR3 is built from 18 residues. The CDR3 sequence: CASSQPPLTGLTNYGYTF. CDR3 nucleotides: TGCGCCAGCAGCCAACCCCCCCTGACAGGGCTTACTAACTATGGCTACACCTTC.

This chain uses TRBV9 with TRBJ2-3; TRBD2 matches at 13 bases. Germline lookup yields CDR1 SGDLS and CDR2 YYNGEE. V shed 3 bases, J shed 7 bases, and the junction held 8 bases outside the gene matches. The CDR3 is made up of 16 amino acids. The CDR3 region is CASSAWTSGGGNTQYF. CDR3 in DNA: TGTGCCAGCAGCGCCTGGACTAGCGGGGGCGGAAATACGCAGTATTTT.

V gene TRBV7-2 combines with J gene TRBJ2-3, with a possible D match to TRBD2 (6 bases). The V gene lost 6 bases and the J gene lost 0 bases, with 16 bases spanning the gap. Germline loops: CDR1 SGHTA, CDR2 FQGNSA. The CDR3 loop spans 16 amino acids. The CDR3 nucleotides are TGTGCCAGCAGTACCGGGGAGGCCCGCAGCACAGATACGCAGTATTTT. Protein sequence: CASSTGEARSTDTQYF.

The chain links TRBV5-1 to TRBJ1-2, with TRBD1 matching 10 bases. V was clipped by 0 bases and J by 4 bases; unmatched bases: 3. The CDR3 contains 15 residues. Germline CDR1 is SGHRS and CDR2 is YFSETQ. This CDR3 reads CASSLVGQGPYGYTF. The CDR3 DNA reads as TGCGCCAGCAGCTTGGTGGGACAGGGGCCCTATGGCTACACCTTC.

The chain employs TRBV9 and TRBJ2-5, with 11 bases aligning to TRBD1. The ends lost 4 bases at V and 4 bases at J; junction bases unmatched: 6. Per the germline V gene, CDR1 is SGDLS and CDR2 is YYNGEE. There are 15 residues in the CDR3. The CDR3: CASSPGQGAGETQYF. CDR3 nucleotide sequence: TGTGCCAGCAGCCCAGGACAGGGGGCTGGAGAGACCCAGTACTTC.

The rearrangement links TRBV19 to TRBJ1-5, with TRBD1 as a possible D gene (6 bases). The germline V gene has CDR1 LNHDA and CDR2 SQIVND (reference sequence). V was pared by 8 bases and J by 3 bases, with 14 bases between. The CDR3 has 14 residues. The CDR3 protein is CASDGTGPNQPQHF. The CDR3 nucleotides read TGTGCCAGTGACGGAACAGGGCCCAATCAGCCCCAGCATTTT.

This clone has just one count. The V and J genes are TRBV29-1 and TRBJ1-1; TRBD1 matches 7 bases. V lost 6 bases and J lost 1; bases outside the gene matches: 2. CDR1 is SQVTM and CDR2 is ANQGSEA in the germline V gene. The CDR3 extends over 12 amino acids. The CDR3 coding sequence is TGCAGCGTGGACAGGACGAACACTGAAGCTTTCTTT. Its translation is CSVDRTNTEAFF.

This sequence joins TRBV5-4 and TRBJ1-2, with 8 nucleotides matching TRBD1. The CDR3 is 14 amino acids. In germline, CDR1 is SGHNT, CDR2 YYREEE (reference sequence). Trimming removed 1 base from V and 5 bases from J; junction bases left unmatched: 4. The CDR3 DNA reads TGTGCCAGCAGCTTGCAGGGGGCTAGGTATGGCTACACCTTC. It yields the protein CASSLQGARYGYTF.

The chain recombines TRBV5-4 with TRBJ2-5; the match to TRBD2 covers 12 bases. V shed 7 bases, J shed 2 bases, and the junction held 6 bases outside the gene matches. CDR1 is SGHNT, CDR2 YYREEE, per germline (reference sequence). The CDR3 spans 15 residues. CDR3 nucleotides: TGTGCCAGCGGGGAGACTAGCGGGGGTCAAGAGACCCAGTACTTC. Translated: CASGETSGGQETQYF.

Of note for this clone: Within the sample, other DNA sequences also encode this same CDR3. The rearrangement joins TRBV19 to TRBJ1-5; D unclear. V shed 1 base and J shed 1 base, with 5 bases lying between them. The CDR3 covers 14 residues. Germline lookup yields CDR1 LNHDA and CDR2 SQIVND (reference sequence). The CDR3: CASSIGGSNQPQHF. CDR3 nucleotide sequence: TGTGCCAGTAGTATAGGAGGGAGCAATCAGCCCCAGCATTTT.

The chain links TRBV7-9 to TRBJ2-2; TRBD1 might be the D (6 bases). V was cut by 4 bases and J by 1 base, with 13 bases left in between. Germline CDR1 is SEHNR and CDR2 is FQNEAQ (reference sequence). This CDR3 is 16 amino acids long. The CDR3 nucleotides are TGTGCCAGCAGCTCCAACAGGGAGCAGAACACCGGGGAGCTGTTTTTT. It translates to CASSSNREQNTGELFF.

This chain uses TRBV19 with TRBJ2-7, with 7 positions matching TRBD1. The CDR3 runs 14 residues. V lost 5 bases and J lost 5; bases outside the gene matches: 9. Germline assignment: CDR1 LNHDA and CDR2 SQIVND (reference sequence). The CDR3 DNA reads TGTGCCAGTAGTCTACAGGGGAGAGGGAACGAGCAGTACTTC. This codes for CASSLQGRGNEQYF.

The chain has TRBV29-1 and TRBJ2-1, with 9 bases that match TRBD2. Per the germline V gene, CDR1 is SQVTM and CDR2 is ANQGSEA. The CDR3 has 15 residues. J lost 7 bases, V lost 3 bases, and 10 bases had no gene match. The DNA for the CDR3 is TGCAGCGTTGAGTCTGGGCTAGCGGGAAGGAATGAGCAGTTCTTC. It translates to CSVESGLAGRNEQFF.

V usage is TRBV10-3 and J usage is TRBJ2-3; D unclear. The CDR3 runs 11 residues. Germline CDR1 reads ENHRY; CDR2 reads SYGVKD. The V gene lost 6 bases and the J gene lost 5 bases, with 6 bases spanning the gap. The CDR3 sequence: CAISPGDTQYF. The CDR3 coding sequence is TGTGCCATCAGCCCGGGAGATACGCAGTATTTT.

The chain couples TRBV4-1 to TRBJ2-7, with TRBD1 matching 7 bases. V shed 3 bases, J shed 1 base, and the junction held 3 bases outside the gene matches. Germline CDR1 reads MGHRA; CDR2 reads YSYEKL. CDR3 length equals 14 residues. In nucleotides, the CDR3 is TGCGCCAGCAGCCATCTGGACAGGTCCTACGAGCAGTACTTC. Translation gives CASSHLDRSYEQYF.

In this sample, this clone turned up a few times. This CDR3 reads CASSQEGVGGNEKLFF. The CDR3 region has the DNA TGCGCCAGCAGCCAAGAGGGTGTAGGCGGCAATGAAAAACTGTTTTTT. The chain joins TRBV4-1 to TRBJ1-4; no clear D gene. CDR1 is MGHRA, CDR2 YSYEKL, per germline. CDR3 length equals 16 residues. The V gene lost 0 bases and the J gene lost 5 bases, with 13 bases spanning the gap.

The rearrangement uses TRBV5-4 and TRBJ2-5, with 13 bases matching TRBD2. Trimming cost V 3 bases and J 5 bases; bases outside gene matches: 7. CDR1 and CDR2 (germline): SGHNT, YYREEE (reference sequence). The CDR3 contains 16 residues. CDR3 residues: CASSSGLAGVRETQYF. The CDR3 nucleotides read TGTGCCAGCAGCTCCGGACTAGCGGGAGTTCGGGAGACCCAGTACTTC.

The chain has TRBV19 and TRBJ1-4, with no clear D. The ends were cut back, 3 bases at V and 8 bases at J, with 13 bases in the middle. Germline V lookup: CDR1 LNHDA, CDR2 SQIVND (reference sequence). The length of the CDR3 is 14 residues. CDR3 coding DNA: TGTGCCAGTAGTATTTGGTCAGAGGGCGAAAAACTGTTTTTT. It translates to CASSIWSEGEKLFF.

V usage is TRBV6-1 and J usage is TRBJ2-7, with D possibly being TRBD1 (6 bases). The CDR3 covers 15 residues. V lost 6 bases and J lost 1, with 16 bases in between. Looked up from germline, CDR1 is MNHNS and CDR2 is SASEGT. This CDR3 is CASRGTPPGSYEQYF. CDR3 nucleotides: TGTGCCAGCAGGGGGACACCACCAGGTTCCTACGAGCAGTACTTC.

There are a few counts of this clone. The gene calls are TRBV9 and TRBJ2-2, with 12 bases aligning to TRBD1. CDR1 SGDLS and CDR2 YYNGEE come from the germline V gene. This CDR3 contains 16 residues. J was trimmed by 5 bases and V by 0 bases; bases with no gene match: 2. CDR3 nucleotide sequence: TGTGCCAGCAGCGTAGGGGACAGGGGGCGAACCGGGGAGCTGTTTTTT. Translated, it gives CASSVGDRGRTGELFF.

V usage is TRBV25-1 and J usage is TRBJ1-2, with unresolved D. This CDR3 region has 14 residues. V dropped 1 base and J dropped 3 bases, with 9 bases sitting between them. The germline V gene encodes CDR1 MGHDK and CDR2 SYGVNS. In nucleotides, the CDR3 is TGTGCCAGCAGTGAATCTCCCTTTGACTATGGCTACACCTTC. Its protein is CASSESPFDYGYTF.

J is TRBJ2-1 and V is TRBV6-1; 12 bases are a match to TRBD2. This CDR3 region has 14 residues. V was pared by 6 bases and J by 8 bases, with 5 bases of the junction left unmatched. Germline V lookup: CDR1 MNHNS, CDR2 SASEGT. CDR3 nucleotide sequence: TGTGCCAGCAGAAGGACTAGCGGGGAACATGAGCAGTTCTTC. It codes for CASRRTSGEHEQFF.

The chain has TRBV29-1 and TRBJ2-2, with TRBD1 matching 8 bases. V dropped 6 bases and J dropped 6; count of bases not matched to a gene: 3. The CDR3 is 12 amino acids. Germline CDR1 is SQVTM and CDR2 is ANQGSEA. CDR3 region: CSVRTGSGELFF. CDR3 in DNA: TGCAGCGTCAGGACAGGGTCCGGGGAGCTGTTTTTT.

This chain links TRBV6-1 with TRBJ1-5; 9 positions match TRBD1. Unmatched junction bases numbered 7, after V lost 5 bases and J lost 5 bases. CDR3 length equals 15 residues. Germline V CDR1 and CDR2: MNHNS, SASEGT. CDR3 loop: CASSSDRGPHQPQHF. CDR3 DNA: TGTGCCAGCAGTTCGGACAGGGGACCTCATCAGCCCCAGCATTTT.

V usage is TRBV28 and J usage is TRBJ2-7, with 7 bases aligning to TRBD1. CDR3 length equals 10 residues. V shed 10 bases, J shed 3 bases, and the junction held 0 bases outside the gene matches. Germline V gives CDR1 MDHEN, CDR2 SYDVKM. CDR3 DNA: TGTGCCACAGGGGGCTACGAGCAGTACTTC. Translating it yields CATGGYEQYF.

J is TRBJ2-2 and V is TRBV5-1; 7 bases match TRBD1. V dropped 4 bases and J dropped 1; count of bases not matched to a gene: 4. From germline, CDR1 is SGHRS and CDR2 YFSETQ. This CDR3 contains 15 residues. The chain's CDR3 is CASSQRTGNTGELFF. The CDR3 nucleotides are TGCGCCAGCAGCCAAAGGACAGGGAACACCGGGGAGCTGTTTTTT.

CDR3 sequence reads: CASREAGTTEAFF. DNA for the CDR3: TGTGCCAGCAGGGAGGCAGGCACCACTGAAGCTTTCTTT. The chain joins TRBV28 to TRBJ1-1; the D is unclear. Trimming removed 6 bases at V and 4 bases at J, with 12 bases between. The CDR3 has 13 amino acids. Germline values: CDR1 MDHEN, CDR2 SYDVKM.

V is TRBV7-2 and J is TRBJ2-7; 14 bases line up with TRBD2. J lost 4 bases, V lost 4 bases, and 6 bases had no gene match. Germline assignment: CDR1 SGHTA and CDR2 FQGNSA. The CDR3 runs to 16 residues. The CDR3 loop reads CASSSRTSGGRYEQYF. The CDR3 region has the DNA TGTGCCAGCAGCTCTCGGACTAGCGGGGGGAGGTACGAGCAGTACTTC.

The rearrangement joins TRBV7-6 to TRBJ2-2; D is unclear. Germline CDR1 SGHVS, CDR2 FNYEAQ. The length of the CDR3 is 13 residues. V was trimmed by 1 base and J by 6 bases, leaving 6 bases between them. The CDR3 sequence is CASSLGVAGELFF. The DNA of the CDR3 is TGTGCCAGCAGCTTAGGCGTGGCCGGGGAGCTGTTTTTT. Complete variable domain (other parts from reference TRBV7-6 and TRBJ2-2): GAGVSQSPRYKVTKRGQDVALRCDPISGHVSLYWYRQALGQGPEFLTYFNYEAQQDKSGLPNDRFSAERPEGSISTLTIQRTEQRDSAMYRCASSLGVAGELFFGEGSRLTVL.

This clone was observed once. V usage is TRBV11-1 and J usage is TRBJ1-1; TRBD1 matches at 9 bases. J gave up 1 base and V 2 bases, and 11 bases lay outside the gene matches. Germline assignment: CDR1 SGHAT and CDR2 FQDESV (reference sequence). CDR3 length: 18 amino acids. The DNA for the CDR3 is TGTGCCAGCAGCTTACCCCGGGACAGGGACCCGGGGAACACTGAAGCTTTCTTT. This encodes CASSLPRDRDPGNTEAFF.

V and J are TRBV4-1 and TRBJ2-7, with unresolved D. This CDR3 is 14 amino acids long. Germline CDR1 reads MGHRA; CDR2 reads YSYEKL. Between the trimmed V and J ends, which lost 1 base and 3 bases, there was a span of 10 bases. DNA for the CDR3: TGCGCCAGCAGCCAAGTGGGCCAGAACTACGAGCAGTACTTC. Translated, it gives CASSQVGQNYEQYF.